The 21 T cell receptor beta chains in this list originate from one sample, sequenced in a study of HIV-infected patients and healthy controls. Reverse transcription used about 500 ng RNA and constant-region primers for alpha and beta. Using multiplexing indices, alpha and beta chain libraries were generated apart by chain-specific third strand synthesis. TCRdb analysed the 5' RACE reads with MiXCR anew, one entry per CDR3 protein. The table includes approximately 7,600 distinct CDR3 sequences, 9% to 10% detected once. No cell fractionation was done, so the repertoire covers all unsorted peripheral blood T cells. The sequencing here drew on blood, taken before antiretroviral therapy. These receptor sequences come from an adult with HIV infection.

This clonotype was counted at least ten times. The chain carries TRBV20-1 and TRBJ2-5; D is unclear. V lost 5 bases, J lost 2 bases, and 9 bases lay in between. This CDR3 is 12 amino acids long. The germline CDR1 and CDR2 sequences are DFQATT and SNEGSKA (reference sequence). The CDR3 loop is CSAVQEQETQYF. The DNA of the CDR3 is TGCAGTGCTGTGCAGGAACAAGAGACCCAGTACTTC.

This clonotype has at least ten counts. The CDR3 loop is CASSLEWGLEKGNIQYF. For the CDR3, the DNA is TGTGCCAGCAGTTTAGAGTGGGGCCTGGAGAAAGGGAACATTCAGTACTTC. The rearrangement links TRBV12-3 or TRBV12-4 to TRBJ2-4; D might be TRBD1 (5 bases). V gave up 1 base and J gave up 7 bases, with 20 bases separating them. The CDR3 runs 17 residues.

The sample holds many counts of this clonotype. V usage is TRBV5-1 and J usage is TRBJ2-5; D is unclear. The CDR3 extends over 14 amino acids. The V gene's germline CDR1 is SGHRS and CDR2 YFSETQ. The ends were cut back, 0 bases at V and 9 bases at J, with 15 bases in the middle. CDR3 DNA: TGCGCCAGCAGCTTGGAACGGGCTAGTGATGCCCAGTACTTC. This translates into CASSLERASDAQYF.

This clonotype has ten or more counts. The V gene is TRBV10-2, the J gene TRBJ2-5, with TRBD1 matching 8 bases. CDR3 length equals 17 residues. CDR1 and CDR2 from the germline V gene are WSHSY and SAAADI. V shed 2 bases, J shed 2 bases, and the junction held 10 bases outside the gene matches. CDR3 protein: CASSESRTGRYQETQYF. The DNA of the CDR3 is TGCGCCAGCAGTGAGAGTAGGACAGGGAGGTATCAAGAGACCCAGTACTTC.

A few counts support this clonotype. The gene calls are TRBV7-2 and TRBJ2-1; 9 bases align to TRBD1. The germline gives CDR1 SGHTA, CDR2 FQGNSA. The CDR3 spans 16 residues. Germline trimming cut 6 bases from V and 0 bases from J; bases unmatched to any gene: 6. The CDR3 is CASRRQGGSSYNEQFF. The CDR3 DNA reads TGTGCCAGCAGAAGACAGGGGGGAAGCTCCTACAATGAGCAGTTCTTC.

This clonotype was seen ten or more times. This sequence joins TRBV6-6 and TRBJ1-4; no clear D. The CDR3 sequence is 12 residues long. V lost 5 bases and J 2 bases, leaving 3 bases between the germline ends. Germline V gene sequence: CDR1 MNHNY, CDR2 SVGAGI (reference sequence). In DNA, the CDR3 is TGTGCCAGCAGTCGTACTAATGAAAAACTGTTTTTT. Its protein is CASSRTNEKLFF.

This clonotype was recorded many times. The V gene is TRBV6-5, the J gene TRBJ2-2; D may match TRBD1 or TRBD2 (6 bases each). Looked up from germline, CDR1 is MNHEY and CDR2 is SVGAGI. The CDR3 spans 15 residues. Trimming cost V 0 bases and J 7 bases, with 12 bases left between them. This CDR3 reads CASSYSGGRGGELFF. DNA of the CDR3: TGTGCCAGCAGTTACTCGGGGGGCCGCGGCGGGGAGCTGTTTTTT.

The rearrangement uses TRBV18 and TRBJ2-2; D is unresolved. Germline V CDR1 and CDR2: KGHSH, LQKENI. V gave up 0 bases and J gave up 0 bases, with 8 bases separating them. This CDR3 comprises 16 residues. This chain's CDR3 is CASSPPGIANTGELFF. The CDR3 bases are TGTGCCAGCTCACCACCGGGCATCGCGAACACCGGGGAGCTGTTTTTT.

This clonotype was found a few times. V and J are TRBV20-1 and TRBJ2-5; D gene ambiguous. The CDR3 consists of 10 residues. Germline V gives CDR1 DFQATT, CDR2 SNEGSKA (reference sequence). Trimming removed 2 bases from V and 4 bases from J, with 2 bases in between. CDR3 residues: CSARLETQYF. The DNA for the CDR3 is TGCAGTGCTAGATTAGAGACCCAGTACTTC.

This clonotype was seen a single time. The J gene is TRBJ2-3, the V gene TRBV10-3; D is uncertain. V lost 8 bases and J 1 base, leaving 13 bases between the germline ends. This CDR3 region has 14 residues. Germline V gene data show CDR1 as ENHRY and CDR2 as SYGVKD. The CDR3 region has the DNA TGTGCCATCGGCGCGGCAGGTGGCACAGATACGCAGTATTTT. Its protein product is CAIGAAGGTDTQYF.

The chain recombines TRBV27 with TRBJ1-4, with D uncertain. CDR1 MNHEY and CDR2 SMNVEV come from the germline V gene (reference sequence). V lost 4 bases and J lost 0, with 9 bases in between. The CDR3 runs to 15 residues. As DNA, the CDR3 is TGTGCCAGCAGTTCGCTTTATGCAACTAATGAAAAACTGTTTTTT. This encodes CASSSLYATNEKLFF.

This clonotype was counted ten times or more. This chain uses TRBV6-5 with TRBJ2-5, with 7 bases matching TRBD2. V was pared by 0 bases and J by 3 bases, with 7 bases of the junction left unmatched. Looked up from germline, CDR1 is MNHEY and CDR2 is SVGAGI. The CDR3 sequence is 16 residues long. The CDR3 DNA sequence: TGTGCCAGCAGTTACTCACTCCTCGGGGGGAAAGAGACCCAGTACTTC. This sequence encodes CASSYSLLGGKETQYF.

In this sample, this clonotype turned up many times. The rearrangement links TRBV7-2 to TRBJ2-7, with 7 bases that match TRBD1. With V trimmed by 2 bases and J by 5 bases, 9 bases remained unmatched. The CDR3 is made up of 15 amino acids. Looked up from germline, CDR1 is SGHTA and CDR2 is FQGNSA. For the CDR3, the DNA is TGTGCCAGCAGCTTAAAGGAACAGGGGAGAAACGAGCAGTACTTC. This gives the protein CASSLKEQGRNEQYF.

The chain joins TRBV2 to TRBJ2-5; possibly TRBD1 for D (6 bases). The CDR3 runs to 13 residues. Germline V gene lookup returns CDR1 SNHLY and CDR2 FYNNEI. As DNA, the CDR3 is TGTGCTCGCAGGTACAGGGCCCAAGAGACCCAGTACTTC. It specifies CARRYRAQETQYF.

This clonotype was counted ten times or more. This chain joins TRBV3-1 and TRBJ1-4; D may be TRBD1 (5 bases). CDR3 size: 14 residues. V lost 7 bases and J lost 8, with 17 bases in between. The germline V gene encodes CDR1 LGHDT and CDR2 YNNKEL (reference sequence). The CDR3 region has the DNA TGTGCCAGCACATTATCTGAAGAGGGGGAAAAACTGTTTTTT. Its protein is CASTLSEEGEKLFF.

This clonotype has ten or more counts. The chain joins TRBV5-1 to TRBJ1-1; D possibly corresponds to TRBD1 (6 bases). Looked up from germline, CDR1 is SGHRS and CDR2 is YFSETQ. Trimming removed 4 bases from V and 3 bases from J, with 16 bases in between. This CDR3 is 15 amino acids long. The CDR3 here is CASSPGAVDDTEAFF. CDR3 coding DNA: TGCGCCAGCAGCCCGGGGGCAGTCGATGACACTGAAGCTTTCTTT.

In its sample, this clonotype was seen many times. The chain joins TRBV9 to TRBJ2-1; 12 nucleotides align to TRBD2. The junction had 3 bases not matched to a gene; V was cut back by 0 bases and J by 8 bases. This CDR3 is built from 15 residues. The germline V gene encodes CDR1 SGDLS and CDR2 YYNGEE. This CDR3 reads CASSVGTSGIDEQFF. The CDR3 DNA is TGTGCCAGCAGCGTAGGGACTAGCGGGATCGATGAGCAGTTCTTC.

This clonotype appeared many times. This sequence joins TRBV6-1 and TRBJ1-5; 7 positions agree with TRBD1. Looked up from germline, CDR1 is MNHNS and CDR2 is SASEGT. V shed 8 bases, J shed 3 bases, and the junction held 7 bases outside the gene matches. This CDR3 region has 14 residues. The CDR3 DNA reads as TGTGCCAGCTCTCCGGGACAGAACAATCAGCCCCAGCATTTT. Translating gives CASSPGQNNQPQHF.

About this clonotype: This may come from a read error, since a much larger clone is one base off. The chain couples TRBV7-8 to TRBJ1-1; D uncertain. CDR3 length equals 15 residues. Germline V CDR1 and CDR2: SGHVS, FQNEAQ. The V gene lost 3 bases and the J gene lost 0 bases, with 11 bases spanning the gap. CDR3 sequence: CASSFTLGMNTEAFF. Here the CDR3 DNA reads TGTGCCAGCAGCTTTACTCTGGGAATGAACACTGAAGCTTTCTTT.

The chain combines TRBV5-1 with TRBJ1-1; D uncertain. The germline V and J ends were trimmed by 0 bases and 5 bases, with 11 bases remaining between them. Germline V gene data show CDR1 as SGHRS and CDR2 as YFSETQ. The CDR3 has 14 amino acids. The CDR3 here is CASSLASGGTEAFF. CDR3 in DNA: TGCGCCAGCAGCTTGGCCTCTGGCGGAACTGAAGCTTTCTTT.

This clonotype has a count of ten or more. The J gene is TRBJ2-1, the V gene TRBV5-4; TRBD2 agrees at 9 bases. Trimming removed 4 bases from V and 9 bases from J; junction bases left unmatched: 11. CDR1 is SGHNT, CDR2 YYREEE, per germline (reference sequence). The CDR3 is 15 residues long. The CDR3 sequence: CASSILAGAGGEQFF. The CDR3 DNA reads as TGTGCCAGCAGCATTTTAGCGGGGGCAGGTGGTGAGCAGTTCTTC. Combining the CDR3 with reference TRBV5-4 and TRBJ2-1 gives the whole variable domain ETGVTQSPTHLIKTRGQQVTLRCSSQSGHNTVSWYQQALGQGPQFIFQYYREEENGRGNFPPRFSGLQFPNYSSELNVNALELDDSALYLCASSILAGAGGEQFFGPGTRLTVL.